The 4 T cell receptor beta chains given below trace back to one sample, sequenced in a study of blood T cell repertoires in COVID-19. The protocol was immunoSEQ multiplex PCR, while the TCRdb copy is restricted to in-frame clones and leaves out a portion. This table holds roughly 300,000 clones, approximately 89% found once. The sample comprised peripheral blood. Every receptor here comes from a woman aged 50 to 65 who had recovered from COVID-19.

The chain recombines TRBV28 with TRBJ2-1; weak D call: TRBD1 (8 bases). V was pared by 1 base and J by 10 bases, with 17 bases between. The CDR3 sequence is 15 residues long. Germline CDR1 MDHEN, CDR2 SYDVKM. The CDR3 DNA sequence: TGTGCCAGCAGTTTATCAGGGGGCGGGGGTCGGGAGCAGTTCTTC. It translates to CASSLSGGGGREQFF. Drawing the rest from reference TRBV28 and TRBJ2-1, the complete variable domain is DVKVTQSSRYLVKRTGEKVFLECVQDMDHENMFWYRQDPGLGLRLIYFSYDVKMKEKGDIPEGYSVSREKKERFSLILESASTNQTSMYLCASSLSGGGGREQFFGPGTRLTVL.

The chain links TRBV30 to TRBJ2-1; D gene ambiguous. The CDR3 length is 11 residues. Trimming removed 4 bases from V and 8 bases from J, with 9 bases in between. Germline lookup yields CDR1 GTSNPN and CDR2 SVGIG (reference sequence). The CDR3 loop reads CAWTRSYEQFF. In DNA form, the CDR3 reads TGTGCCTGGACTCGGTCATATGAGCAGTTCTTC.

V is TRBV2 and J is TRBJ1-4; no clear D gene. Trimming shortened V by 5 bases and J by 8 bases, and 12 bases separated the two germline ends. CDR1 and CDR2 from the germline V gene are SNHLY and FYNNEI. The CDR3 loop spans 13 amino acids. In DNA, the CDR3 is TGTGCCAGCAGTACAGTTAGACGAGAAAAACTGTTTTTT. The encoded protein is CASSTVRREKLFF. The full variable domain, its missing parts supplied by reference TRBV2 and TRBJ1-4, is EPEVTQTPSHQVTQMGQEVILRCVPISNHLYFYWYRQILGQKVEFLVSFYNNEISEKSEIFDDQFSVERPDGSNFTLKIRSTKLEDSAMYFCASSTVRREKLFFGSGTQLSVL.

This chain connects TRBV5-1 to TRBJ2-7, with unresolved D. The CDR3 loop spans 15 amino acids. Germline CDR1 is SGHRS and CDR2 is YFSETQ. The V end lost 0 bases, the J end lost 6 bases, and 16 bases lay between the germline ends. CDR3 in amino acids: CASSLGPYQVGEQYF. CDR3 DNA sequence: TGCGCCAGCAGCTTGGGGCCATACCAGGTTGGCGAGCAGTACTTC. Looking up the rest from reference TRBV5-1 and TRBJ2-7 gives the full variable domain: KAGVTQTPRYLIKTRGQQVTLSCSPISGHRSVSWYQQTPGQGLQFLFEYFSETQRNKGNFPGRFSGRQFSNSRSEMNVSTLELGDSALYLCASSLGPYQVGEQYFGPGTRLTVT.